One T cell receptor beta chain is described in this entry. Roughly 0.45 to 1 ug RNA was reverse transcribed with random hexamers. TCRdb reanalysed the immunoSEQ multiplex PCR reads using MiXCR and keeps one entry per CDR3 protein. The sample lists about 120,000 distinct CDR3 sequences, around 94% occurring once. Trimming took 2 bases from V and 4 from J; bases not matched to a gene: 2. The CDR3 runs 14 residues. Germline CDR1 is SGHTA and CDR2 is FQGNSA. The data were obtained in a study of CD8 T cells in Susac syndrome. The source is a human donor in good health. This chain links TRBV7-2 with TRBJ2-5, with TRBD2 identical over 9 bases. Sequencing was done on a sample of CD4+ T cells from PBMCs. CDR3: CASSLSTSGETQYF. In nucleotides, the CDR3 is TGTGCCAGCAGCTTATCGACTAGCGGAGAGACCCAGTACTTC.